These 31 T cell receptor beta chains were all obtained from the same sample, sequenced in a study of blood T cell repertoires in COVID-19. Assay used: immunoSEQ multiplex PCR; TCRdb lists only in-frame clones, some missing. This sample yields roughly 240,000 clones, of which more than 75% are seen a single time; approximately 6.2% belongs to the top ten. What was sequenced was peripheral blood. The receptors originated from an elderly woman with COVID-19, enrolled during active disease.

This chain joins TRBV4-2 and TRBJ1-5; maybe TRBD1 (6 bases). CDR1 and CDR2 (germline): LGHNA, YNFKEQ. This CDR3 has 14 amino acids. V dropped 0 bases and J dropped 8 bases, with 11 bases sitting between them. This chain's CDR3 is CASSQDRPGEPQHF. Here the CDR3 DNA reads TGTGCCAGCAGCCAAGATAGACCAGGGGAGCCCCAGCATTTT.

The chain is built from TRBV7-2 and TRBJ1-6; D is unclear. There are 13 residues in the CDR3. Trimming removed 1 base from V and 10 bases from J, with 8 bases in between. Germline-derived CDR1 and CDR2 are SGHTA and FQGNSA. The CDR3 DNA sequence: TGTGCCAGCAGCTTAGGGGGAGAATCACCCCTCCACTTT. The encoded protein is CASSLGGESPLHF.

V and J are TRBV6-1 and TRBJ2-3; 12 bases line up with TRBD2. This CDR3 has 17 residues. Germline CDR1 and CDR2: MNHNS and SASEGT. The V segment lost 2 bases and the J segment 7 bases; nucleotides outside the gene matches: 10. The CDR3 loop is CASSEQASGGAGNTQYF. Written as DNA, the CDR3 is TGTGCCAGCAGTGAACAGGCTAGCGGGGGGGCAGGGAATACGCAGTATTTT.

The chain joins TRBV4-2 to TRBJ2-3; tentative D call: TRBD1 (5 bases). CDR1 LGHNA and CDR2 YNFKEQ come from the germline V gene. Trimming removed 0 bases at V and 5 bases at J, with 12 bases between. This CDR3 has 15 amino acids. The CDR3 spells CASSQDRAGLDTQYF. The CDR3 DNA sequence: TGTGCCAGCAGCCAAGATAGGGCAGGGCTAGATACGCAGTATTTT.

This rearrangement joins TRBV19 to TRBJ1-2; maybe TRBD1 (6 bases). CDR1 is LNHDA and CDR2 is SQIVND in the germline V gene (reference sequence). The CDR3 has 15 amino acids. Trimming shortened V by 8 bases and J by 6 bases, and 22 bases separated the two germline ends. CDR3 bases: TGTGCCAGTTCTGAAACGTGGAGGGGGAGGGATGGCTACACCTTC. It encodes CASSETWRGRDGYTF.

This clone was picked up a small number of times. The chain uses TRBV2 and TRBJ1-1; D gene uncertain. V gave up 11 bases and J gave up 5 bases, with 9 bases separating them. The CDR3 is 10 residues long. Germline CDR1 is SNHLY and CDR2 is FYNNEI. CDR3 in amino acids: CARAQTEAFF. CDR3 sequence (DNA): TGTGCCCGAGCACAGACTGAAGCTTTCTTT. The full variable domain, completed using reference TRBV2 and TRBJ1-1, is EPEVTQTPSHQVTQMGQEVILRCVPISNHLYFYWYRQILGQKVEFLVSFYNNEISEKSEIFDDQFSVERPDGSNFTLKIRSTKLEDSAMYFCARAQTEAFFGQGTRLTVV.

The V call is TRBV7-7, the J call TRBJ2-1; TRBD2 aligns across 7 bases. The germline CDR1 and CDR2 sequences are SSHAT and FNYEAQ (reference sequence). With V trimmed by 3 bases and J by 2 bases, 4 bases remained unmatched. The CDR3 is 15 residues long. CDR3 region: CASSFGGGPYNEQFF. In DNA form, the CDR3 reads TGTGCCAGCAGCTTCGGCGGGGGACCCTACAATGAGCAGTTCTTC.

The count of this clone is one. The same CDR3 is also encoded by other DNA sequences in this sample. J is TRBJ2-5 and V is TRBV3-1 (or the pseudogene TRBV3-2); TRBD2 agrees at 8 bases. CDR3 length: 13 amino acids. Germline CDR1 and CDR2: LGHDT and YNNKEL (reference sequence). J lost 5 bases, V lost 4 bases, and 3 bases had no gene match. The CDR3 DNA reads TGTGCCAGCAGCCGCGGGGGGCAGGAGACCCAGTACTTC. The encoded protein is CASSRGGQETQYF.

The chain recombines TRBV5-4 with TRBJ2-5; TRBD1 is a possible D gene (6 bases). Germline CDR1 reads SGHNT; CDR2 reads YYREEE (reference sequence). The CDR3 consists of 15 residues. V was pared by 8 bases and J by 2 bases, with 19 bases between. The CDR3 loop reads CASTIGGRVQETQYF. As DNA, the CDR3 is TGTGCCAGTACCATTGGGGGCCGGGTTCAAGAGACCCAGTACTTC.

CDR3 sequence: CASSLVGGNTGELFF. The CDR3 nucleotides read TGTGCCAGCAGCTTGGTCGGGGGGAACACCGGGGAGCTGTTTTTT. This chain joins TRBV5-4 and TRBJ2-2; possible D gene TRBD2, 6 bases. Trimming removed 0 bases at V and 1 base at J, with 7 bases between. The CDR3 consists of 15 residues. In germline, CDR1 is SGHNT, CDR2 YYREEE (reference sequence).

CDR3 sequence: CASSQELISNYGYTF. In DNA form, the CDR3 reads TGCGCCAGCAGCCAGGAACTAATTTCAAACTATGGCTACACCTTC. The chain is built from TRBV4-3 and TRBJ1-2, with no clear D. Between the trimmed V and J ends, which lost 3 bases and 2 bases, there was a span of 13 bases. Looked up from germline, CDR1 is LGHNA and CDR2 is YSLEER. This CDR3 is built from 15 residues.

The chain links TRBV5-1 to TRBJ2-7, with TRBD1 as a possible D gene (7 bases). Germline CDR1 is SGHRS and CDR2 is YFSETQ. Trimming cost V 4 bases and J 6 bases, with 14 bases left between them. The CDR3 spans 13 residues. The CDR3 protein is CASSTRQGGEQYV. The CDR3 coding sequence is TGCGCCAGCAGCACTAGACAGGGAGGCGAGCAGTACGTC.

CDR3 DNA sequence: TGTGCCACCCACACAGGGACGAGCAATCAGCCCCAGCATTTT. Protein sequence: CATHTGTSNQPQHF. This chain links TRBV28 with TRBJ1-5; TRBD1 is a possible D gene (6 bases). Trimming left V 10 bases short and J 1 base short, with 14 bases between. The CDR3 has 14 residues. Germline V lookup: CDR1 MDHEN, CDR2 SYDVKM.

This chain joins TRBV9 and TRBJ2-2, with 7 positions matching TRBD2. J gave up 4 bases and V 0 bases, and 3 bases lay outside the gene matches. CDR1 SGDLS and CDR2 YYNGEE come from the germline V gene. CDR3 length: 15 residues. The CDR3 region is CASSVGGGATGELFF. In DNA, the CDR3 is TGTGCCAGCAGCGTAGGCGGGGGAGCCACCGGGGAGCTGTTTTTT. The full variable domain, completed using reference TRBV9 and TRBJ2-2, is DSGVTQTPKHLITATGQRVTLRCSPRSGDLSVYWYQQSLDQGLQFLIQYYNGEERAKGNILERFSAQQFPDLHSELNLSSLELGDSALYFCASSVGGGATGELFFGEGSRLTVL.

The V and J genes are TRBV6-5 and TRBJ2-3; 9 nucleotides line up with TRBD2. J was trimmed by 14 bases and V by 8 bases; bases with no gene match: 14. This CDR3 has 13 residues. Germline CDR1 reads MNHEY; CDR2 reads SVGAGI. The CDR3 loop reads CASALPGGGAAYF. CDR3 sequence (DNA): TGTGCCAGCGCCCTTCCAGGCGGGGGGGCCGCGTATTTT.

The chain recombines TRBV27 with TRBJ2-1; D possibly corresponds to TRBD1 (6 bases). This CDR3 has 15 residues. Trimming removed 3 bases at V and 1 base at J, with 10 bases between. The germline V gene has CDR1 MNHEY and CDR2 SMNVEV (reference sequence). The CDR3 DNA reads TGTGCCAGCAGTTTCCTGCAGGGGTCCTACAATGAGCAGTTCTTC. Its translation is CASSFLQGSYNEQFF.

The chain joins TRBV4-3 to TRBJ2-2; TRBD1 might be the D (6 bases). The CDR3 is 17 amino acids. Germline-derived CDR1 and CDR2 are LGHNA and YSLEER. The ends were cut back, 0 bases at V and 3 bases at J, with 14 bases in the middle. CDR3 residues: CASSQEHGGWDTGELFF. The CDR3 DNA reads as TGCGCCAGCAGCCAAGAACATGGGGGCTGGGACACCGGGGAGCTGTTTTTT.

Written as DNA, the CDR3 is TGTGCCAGCAGCCCGACAGGGGCCTATGGCTACACCTTC. Its translation is CASSPTGAYGYTF. The chain employs TRBV7-2 and TRBJ1-2; TRBD1 matches 8 bases. This CDR3 comprises 13 residues. CDR1 is SGHTA, CDR2 FQGNSA, per germline. V lost 5 bases and J lost 4; bases outside the gene matches: 3.

The CDR3 sequence: CASSLRTSLSWGSYEQYF. The CDR3 coding sequence is TGTGCCAGCAGCCTCCGGACAAGTTTAAGTTGGGGCTCCTACGAGCAGTACTTC. The chain recombines TRBV5-4 with TRBJ2-7; D is possibly TRBD1 (5 bases). The CDR3 length is 18 residues. Deletions cut 4 bases from V and 0 bases from J, with 23 bases between. CDR1 and CDR2 from the germline V gene are SGHNT and YYREEE (reference sequence).

This rearrangement joins TRBV7-9 to TRBJ2-6; D is perhaps TRBD2 (5 bases). Trimming left V 8 bases short and J 0 bases short, with 5 bases between. The germline gives CDR1 SEHNR, CDR2 FQNEAQ (reference sequence). The CDR3 is 13 amino acids. The CDR3 sequence: CASGGSGANVLTF. The CDR3 nucleotides are TGTGCCAGCGGAGGCTCTGGGGCCAACGTCCTGACTTTC. Together with reference TRBV7-9 and TRBJ2-6, the CDR3 gives the full variable domain: DTGVSQNPRHKITKRGQNVTFRCDPISEHNRLYWYRQTLGQGPEFLTYFQNEAQLEKSRLLSDRFSAERPKGSFSTLEIQRTEQGDSAMYLCASGGSGANVLTFGAGSRLTVL.

The chain uses TRBV6-5 and TRBJ1-3; TRBD1 is a possible D gene (5 bases). The germline CDR1 and CDR2 sequences are MNHEY and SVGAGI. This CDR3 is 15 amino acids long. Trimming removed 5 bases from V and 0 bases from J, with 11 bases in between. This chain's CDR3 is CASSRGDRSGNTIYF. Written as DNA, the CDR3 is TGTGCCAGCAGTCGCGGGGACCGCTCTGGAAACACCATATATTTT.

This clone has only one observation. V gene TRBV4-1 combines with J gene TRBJ1-6, with D unresolved. CDR3 size: 16 residues. CDR1 MGHRA and CDR2 YSYEKL come from the germline V gene. Trimming pared 0 bases from V and 9 bases from J, leaving 15 bases between. The CDR3 DNA follows: TGCGCCAGCAGCCAAGACTTGGCCCAAGGGAGTTCACCCCTCCACTTT. It specifies CASSQDLAQGSSPLHF.

This chain links TRBV2 with TRBJ1-3; possibly TRBD1 for D (5 bases). Germline CDR1 and CDR2: SNHLY and FYNNEI. CDR3 length: 13 amino acids. Trimming removed 8 bases from V and 2 bases from J, with 10 bases in between. This chain's CDR3 is CASRGGAGNTIYF. The CDR3 bases are TGTGCCAGCCGCGGGGGGGCTGGAAACACCATATATTTT.

This clone was picked up one time. J is TRBJ1-2 and V is TRBV7-3; 8 bases are a match to TRBD1. V shed 6 bases and J 6 bases; nucleotides not matched to a gene: 6. The CDR3 is 13 residues long. Germline CDR1 SGHTA, CDR2 FQGTGA. CDR3 in DNA: TGTGCCAGCAGTCGGACAGGGAATGATGGCTACACCTTC. Protein: CASSRTGNDGYTF. The entire variable domain, with the rest obtained from reference TRBV7-3 and TRBJ1-2, is as follows: GAGVSQTPSNKVTEKGKYVELRCDPISGHTALYWYRQSLGQGPEFLIYFQGTGAADDSGLPNDRFFAVRPEGSVSTLKIQRTERGDSAVYLCASSRTGNDGYTFGSGTRLTVV.

CDR3 protein: CASSKKGQEYGYTF. In DNA, the CDR3 is TGTGCCAGCAGTAAGAAGGGACAGGAGTATGGCTACACCTTC. The chain has TRBV5-5 and TRBJ1-2; TRBD1 aligns across 8 bases. Germline CDR1 and CDR2: SGHKS and YYEKEE (reference sequence). This CDR3 spans 14 amino acids. V was pared by 5 bases and J by 5 bases, with 8 bases of the junction left unmatched.

The table lists this clone with a count of one. The chain combines TRBV5-4 with TRBJ2-3; D gene unclear. The CDR3 is 12 residues long. V lost 4 bases, J lost 3 bases, and 6 bases lay in between. Per the germline V gene, CDR1 is SGHNT and CDR2 is YYREEE (reference sequence). The CDR3 is CASSLQTDTQYF. For the CDR3, the DNA is TGTGCCAGCAGCCTCCAGACAGATACGCAGTATTTT.

The chain links TRBV16 to TRBJ1-2, with D possibly matching TRBD1 (5 bases). The CDR3 totals 14 residues. V was shortened by 0 bases and J by 3 bases, with 8 bases between the two germline ends. Germline V gives CDR1 KGHSY, CDR2 FQNENV. Here the CDR3 reads CASSQSQGHYGYTF. The CDR3 DNA reads TGTGCCAGCAGCCAATCGCAGGGCCACTATGGCTACACCTTC.

This clone was recorded a few times. The chain carries TRBV19 and TRBJ1-3; D not certain. Germline lookup yields CDR1 LNHDA and CDR2 SQIVND (reference sequence). This CDR3 spans 15 amino acids. Trimming removed 7 bases from V and 0 bases from J, with 13 bases in between. This chain's CDR3 is CASKRQTFSGNTIYF. The CDR3, as DNA: TGTGCCAGTAAAAGGCAGACATTCTCTGGAAACACCATATATTTT.

This clone was observed a few times. V is TRBV30 and J is TRBJ2-7, with 7 bases that match TRBD1. Trimming removed 0 bases from V and 3 bases from J; junction bases left unmatched: 2. Germline V gene data show CDR1 as GTSNPN and CDR2 as SVGIG (reference sequence). The CDR3 sequence is 13 residues long. CDR3 loop: CAWSVDRDYEQYF. In DNA form, the CDR3 reads TGTGCCTGGAGTGTTGACAGGGACTACGAGCAGTACTTC.

V and J are TRBV2 and TRBJ2-1; TRBD2 is a possible D gene (5 bases). The CDR3 loop spans 15 amino acids. Germline V gene lookup returns CDR1 SNHLY and CDR2 FYNNEI. Trimming removed 5 bases at V and 4 bases at J, with 15 bases between. The CDR3 region is CASSQDLVGYNEQFF. Written as DNA, the CDR3 is TGTGCCAGCAGTCAGGACTTGGTAGGGTACAATGAGCAGTTCTTC.

This chain links TRBV19 with TRBJ2-1, with TRBD2 identical over 8 bases. After removal of 3 bases from V and 4 bases from J, the junction contained 5 bases not matched to a gene. The CDR3 sequence is 15 residues long. Germline V gene sequence: CDR1 LNHDA, CDR2 SQIVND (reference sequence). CDR3 protein: CASSIGASGYNEQFF. The CDR3 region has the DNA TGTGCCAGTAGTATTGGGGCTAGCGGGTACAATGAGCAGTTCTTC.